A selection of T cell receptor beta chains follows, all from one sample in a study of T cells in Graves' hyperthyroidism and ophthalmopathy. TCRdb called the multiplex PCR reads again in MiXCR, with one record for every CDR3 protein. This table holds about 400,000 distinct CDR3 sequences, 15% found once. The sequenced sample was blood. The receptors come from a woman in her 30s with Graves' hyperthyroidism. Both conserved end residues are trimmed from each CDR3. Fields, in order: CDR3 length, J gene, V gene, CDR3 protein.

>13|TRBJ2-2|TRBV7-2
ASSPTRGGTGELF
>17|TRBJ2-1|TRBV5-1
ASSKLSNSGGYSYNEQF
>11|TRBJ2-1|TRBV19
ASSIGGYNEQF
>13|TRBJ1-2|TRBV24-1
ATSESGLKRGGYT
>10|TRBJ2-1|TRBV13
ASSSPPEEQF
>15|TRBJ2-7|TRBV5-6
ASSSGSGLAGVREQY
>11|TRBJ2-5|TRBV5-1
ASREGSGETQY
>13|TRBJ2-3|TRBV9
ASSAGTPSTDTQY
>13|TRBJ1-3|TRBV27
ASSLRTGGRNTIY
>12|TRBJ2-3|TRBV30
AWTDTSGADTQY
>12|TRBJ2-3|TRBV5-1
ASSLRPGTDTQY
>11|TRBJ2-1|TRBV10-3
AISERTDNEQF
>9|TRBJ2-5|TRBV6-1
ASTQGGTQY
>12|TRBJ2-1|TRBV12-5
ASGTQTGLDEQF
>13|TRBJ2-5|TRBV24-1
ATRPGSGNGETQY
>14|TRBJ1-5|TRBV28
ASSSSGGGSNQPQH
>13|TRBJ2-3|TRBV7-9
ASSLILGSTDTQY
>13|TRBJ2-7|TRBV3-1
ASSPTSGSAYEQY
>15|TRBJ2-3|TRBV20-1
SARTSRRFGRTDTQY
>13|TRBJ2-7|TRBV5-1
ASSQGGIMTYEQY
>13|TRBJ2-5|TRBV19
ASSIGTAPRETQY
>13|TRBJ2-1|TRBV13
ASSPGTSGSREQF
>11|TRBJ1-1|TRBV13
ASKPRMNTEAF
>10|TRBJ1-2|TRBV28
ASSLSGDGYT
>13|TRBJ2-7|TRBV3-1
ASSRYSGSWYEQY